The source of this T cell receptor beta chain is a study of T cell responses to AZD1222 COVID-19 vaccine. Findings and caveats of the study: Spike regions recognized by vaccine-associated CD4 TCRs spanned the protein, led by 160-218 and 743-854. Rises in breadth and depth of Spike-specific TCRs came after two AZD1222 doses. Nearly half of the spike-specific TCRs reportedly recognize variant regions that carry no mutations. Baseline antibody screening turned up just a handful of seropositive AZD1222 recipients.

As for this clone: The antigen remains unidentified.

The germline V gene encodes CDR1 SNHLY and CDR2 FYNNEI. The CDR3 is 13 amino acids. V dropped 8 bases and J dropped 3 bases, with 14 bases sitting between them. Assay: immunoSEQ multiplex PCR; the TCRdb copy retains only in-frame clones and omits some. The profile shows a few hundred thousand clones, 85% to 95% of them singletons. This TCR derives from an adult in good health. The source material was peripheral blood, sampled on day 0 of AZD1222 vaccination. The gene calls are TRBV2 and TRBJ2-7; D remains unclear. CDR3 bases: TGTGCCAGCTTCGCAAAACCCGGCTACGAGCAGTACTTC. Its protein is CASFAKPGYEQYF.